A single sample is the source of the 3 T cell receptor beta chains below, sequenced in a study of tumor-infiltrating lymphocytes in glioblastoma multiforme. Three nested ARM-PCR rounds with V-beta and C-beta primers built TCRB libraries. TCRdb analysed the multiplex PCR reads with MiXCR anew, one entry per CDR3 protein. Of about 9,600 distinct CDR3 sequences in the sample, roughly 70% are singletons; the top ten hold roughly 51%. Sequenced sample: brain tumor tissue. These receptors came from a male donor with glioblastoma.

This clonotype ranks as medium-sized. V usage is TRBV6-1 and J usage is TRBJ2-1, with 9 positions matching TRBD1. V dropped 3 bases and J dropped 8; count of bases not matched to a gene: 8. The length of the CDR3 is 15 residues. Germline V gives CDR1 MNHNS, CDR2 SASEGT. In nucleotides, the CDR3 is TGTGCCAGCAGTGATGGAACAGGGGGCTCGGATGAGCAGTTCTTC. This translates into CASSDGTGGSDEQFF.

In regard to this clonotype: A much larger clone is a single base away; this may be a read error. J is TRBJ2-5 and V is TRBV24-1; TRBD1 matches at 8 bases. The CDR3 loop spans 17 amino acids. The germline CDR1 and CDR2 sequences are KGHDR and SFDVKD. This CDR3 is CATSDPTGGIDQEIQYF. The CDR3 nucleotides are TGTGCCACCAGTGACCCAACAGGGGGAATAGACCAAGAGATCCAGTACTTC.

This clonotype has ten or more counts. CDR3: CASSSFEEGETQYF. Here the CDR3 DNA reads TGCGCCAGCAGCTCCTTCGAAGAGGGAGAGACCCAGTACTTC. The chain is built from TRBV5-1 and TRBJ2-5; perhaps TRBD2 as D (5 bases). The CDR3 is made up of 14 amino acids. V shed 3 bases and J shed 4 bases, with 13 bases lying between them. CDR1 is SGHRS, CDR2 YFSETQ, per germline.